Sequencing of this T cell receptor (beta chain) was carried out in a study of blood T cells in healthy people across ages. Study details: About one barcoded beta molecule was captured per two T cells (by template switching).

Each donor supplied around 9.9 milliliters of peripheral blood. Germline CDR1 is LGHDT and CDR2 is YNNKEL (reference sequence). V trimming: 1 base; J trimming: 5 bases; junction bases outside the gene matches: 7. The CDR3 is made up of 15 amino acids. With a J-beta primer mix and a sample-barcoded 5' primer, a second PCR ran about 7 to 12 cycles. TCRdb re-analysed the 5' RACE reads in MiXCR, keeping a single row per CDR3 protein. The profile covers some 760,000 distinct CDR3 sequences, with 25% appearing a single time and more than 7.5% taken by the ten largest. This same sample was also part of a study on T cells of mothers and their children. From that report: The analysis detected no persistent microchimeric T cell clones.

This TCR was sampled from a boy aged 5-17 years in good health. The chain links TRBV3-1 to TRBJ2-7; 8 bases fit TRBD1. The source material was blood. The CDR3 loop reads CASSQVAGGVDEQYF. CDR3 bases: TGTGCCAGCAGCCAAGTAGCAGGGGGCGTCGACGAGCAGTACTTC.